This entry describes one T cell receptor beta chain. Original analysis: Nucleated cell number was recorded as an estimate derived from reference gene primer amplification. Profiling relied on immunoSEQ multiplex PCR, and the TCRdb table lists in-frame clones only, not all of them. D and trimming come from the DNA, and the V and J calls and clone size come from that table. The sample lists over 85,000 clones; 75% to 85% were seen once. This sample is drawn from a study of blood T cell repertoires in COVID-19. V was shortened by 6 bases and J by 5 bases, with 10 bases between the two germline ends. In germline, CDR1 is SNHLY, CDR2 FYNNEI. The CDR3 runs to 13 residues.

The source material was peripheral blood. This chain uses TRBV2 with TRBJ2-2; D perhaps matches TRBD1 (6 bases). This sequence was found in a man aged 55-75 years with acute or convalescent COVID-19. The CDR3 here is CASSVGQTGELFF. The CDR3 DNA sequence: TGTGCCAGCAGCGTAGGACAGACCGGGGAGCTGTTTTTT.